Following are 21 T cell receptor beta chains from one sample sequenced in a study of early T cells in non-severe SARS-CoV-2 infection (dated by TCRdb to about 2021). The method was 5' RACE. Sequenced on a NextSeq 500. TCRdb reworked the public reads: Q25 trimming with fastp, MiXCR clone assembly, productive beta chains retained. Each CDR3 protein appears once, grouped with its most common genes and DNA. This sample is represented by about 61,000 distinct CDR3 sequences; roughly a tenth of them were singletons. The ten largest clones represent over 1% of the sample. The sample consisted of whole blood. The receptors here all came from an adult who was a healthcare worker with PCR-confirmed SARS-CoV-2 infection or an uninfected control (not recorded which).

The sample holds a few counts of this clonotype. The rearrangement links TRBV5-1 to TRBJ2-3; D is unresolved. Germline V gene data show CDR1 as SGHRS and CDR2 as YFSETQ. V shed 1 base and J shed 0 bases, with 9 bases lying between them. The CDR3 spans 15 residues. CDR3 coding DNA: TGCGCCAGCAGCTTGAGTCGGGTTAGCACAGATACGCAGTATTTT. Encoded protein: CASSLSRVSTDTQYF.

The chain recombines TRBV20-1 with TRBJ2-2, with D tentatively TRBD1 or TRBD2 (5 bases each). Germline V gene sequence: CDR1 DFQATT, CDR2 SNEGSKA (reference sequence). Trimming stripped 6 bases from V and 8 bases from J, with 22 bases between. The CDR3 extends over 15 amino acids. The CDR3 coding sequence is TGCAGTGCCAAACCTCTTGGGGGAAGAGCGGGGGAGCTGTTTTTT. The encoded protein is CSAKPLGGRAGELFF.

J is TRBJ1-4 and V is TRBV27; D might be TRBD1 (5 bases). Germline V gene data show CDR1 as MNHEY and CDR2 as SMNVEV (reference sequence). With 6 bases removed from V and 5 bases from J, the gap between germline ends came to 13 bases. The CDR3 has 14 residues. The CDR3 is CASSPRQGNEKLFF. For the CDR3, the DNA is TGTGCCAGCAGCCCCCGTCAGGGAAATGAAAAACTGTTTTTT.

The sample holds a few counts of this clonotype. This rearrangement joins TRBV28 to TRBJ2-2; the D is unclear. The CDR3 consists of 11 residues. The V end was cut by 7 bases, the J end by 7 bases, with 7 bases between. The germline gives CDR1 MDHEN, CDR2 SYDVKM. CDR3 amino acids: CASTLFGELFF. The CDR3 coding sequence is TGTGCCAGCACCCTTTTCGGGGAGCTGTTTTTT. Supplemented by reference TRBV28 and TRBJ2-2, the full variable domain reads DVKVTQSSRYLVKRTGEKVFLECVQDMDHENMFWYRQDPGLGLRLIYFSYDVKMKEKGDIPEGYSVSREKKERFSLILESASTNQTSMYLCASTLFGELFFGEGSRLTVL.

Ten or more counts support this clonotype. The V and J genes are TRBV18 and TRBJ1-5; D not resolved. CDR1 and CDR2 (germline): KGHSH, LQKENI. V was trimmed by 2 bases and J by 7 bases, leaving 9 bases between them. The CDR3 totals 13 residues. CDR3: CASSPFPEQPQHF. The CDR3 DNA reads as TGTGCCAGCTCACCATTCCCGGAGCAGCCCCAGCATTTT.

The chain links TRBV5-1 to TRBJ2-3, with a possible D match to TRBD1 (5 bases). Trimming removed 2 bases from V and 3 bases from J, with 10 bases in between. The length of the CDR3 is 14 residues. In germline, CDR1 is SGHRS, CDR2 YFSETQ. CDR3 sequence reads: CASSFTGPTDTQYF. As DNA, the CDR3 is TGCGCCAGCAGCTTTACAGGACCGACAGATACGCAGTATTTT.

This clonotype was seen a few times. Written as DNA, the CDR3 is TGTGCCAGCTCACTACCGGGACAGGGGCTTTTCGGCTACACCTTC. The encoded protein is CASSLPGQGLFGYTF. The gene calls are TRBV18 and TRBJ1-2; 10 positions match TRBD1. CDR1 is KGHSH, CDR2 LQKENI, per germline. V gave up 4 bases and J gave up 8 bases; unmatched junction bases: 10. This CDR3 is 15 amino acids long.

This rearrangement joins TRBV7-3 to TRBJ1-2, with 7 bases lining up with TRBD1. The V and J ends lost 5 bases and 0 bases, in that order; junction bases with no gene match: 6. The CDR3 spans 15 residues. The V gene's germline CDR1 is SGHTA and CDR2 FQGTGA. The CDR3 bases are TGTGCCAGCAGCCCCGGGACAGTAGCTAACTATGGCTACACCTTC. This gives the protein CASSPGTVANYGYTF.

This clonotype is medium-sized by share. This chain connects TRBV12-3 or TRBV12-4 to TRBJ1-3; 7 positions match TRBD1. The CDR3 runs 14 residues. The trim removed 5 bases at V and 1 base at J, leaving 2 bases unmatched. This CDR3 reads CASSETGSGNTIYF. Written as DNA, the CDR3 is TGTGCCAGCAGTGAGACAGGGTCTGGAAACACCATATATTTT.

Here the CDR3 DNA reads TGTGCCTGGAGCGGAGGGACAGATACGCAGTATTTT. Translating it yields CAWSGGTDTQYF. The rearrangement joins TRBV30 to TRBJ2-3, with a weak D call TRBD2 (6 bases). The germline V gene encodes CDR1 GTSNPN and CDR2 SVGIG (reference sequence). The CDR3 covers 12 residues. V lost 3 bases to trimming and J lost 3 bases, with 7 bases between them.

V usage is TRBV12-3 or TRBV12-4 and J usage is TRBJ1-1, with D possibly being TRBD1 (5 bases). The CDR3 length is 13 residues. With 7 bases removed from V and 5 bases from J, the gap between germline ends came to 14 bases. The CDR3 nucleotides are TGTGCCAGCACTGGGCCAGAGGGGACTGAAGCTTTCTTT. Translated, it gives CASTGPEGTEAFF.

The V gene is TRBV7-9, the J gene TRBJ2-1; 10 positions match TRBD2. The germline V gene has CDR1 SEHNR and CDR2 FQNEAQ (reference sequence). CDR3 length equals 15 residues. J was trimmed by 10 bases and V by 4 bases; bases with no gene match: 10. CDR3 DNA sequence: TGTGCCAGCAGCTCAGAGGGACTAGCGACGAACGAGCAGTTCTTC. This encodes CASSSEGLATNEQFF. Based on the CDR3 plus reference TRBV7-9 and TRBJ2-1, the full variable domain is DTGVSQNPRHKITKRGQNVTFRCDPISEHNRLYWYRQTLGQGPEFLTYFQNEAQLEKSRLLSDRFSAERPKGSFSTLEIQRTEQGDSAMYLCASSSEGLATNEQFFGPGTRLTVL.

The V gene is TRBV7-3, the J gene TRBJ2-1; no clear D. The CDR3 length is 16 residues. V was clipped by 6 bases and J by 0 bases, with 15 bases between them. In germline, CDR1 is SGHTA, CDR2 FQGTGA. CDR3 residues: CASRPRYRASYNEQFF. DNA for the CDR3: TGTGCCAGCAGGCCTCGGTACAGAGCCTCCTACAATGAGCAGTTCTTC.

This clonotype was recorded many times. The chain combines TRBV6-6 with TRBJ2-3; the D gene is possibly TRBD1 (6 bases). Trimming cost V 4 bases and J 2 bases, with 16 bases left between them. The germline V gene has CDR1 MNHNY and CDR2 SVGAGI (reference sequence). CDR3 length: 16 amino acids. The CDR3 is CASSFWDIRTTDTQYF. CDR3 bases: TGTGCCAGCAGTTTCTGGGACATCCGAACCACAGATACGCAGTATTTT.

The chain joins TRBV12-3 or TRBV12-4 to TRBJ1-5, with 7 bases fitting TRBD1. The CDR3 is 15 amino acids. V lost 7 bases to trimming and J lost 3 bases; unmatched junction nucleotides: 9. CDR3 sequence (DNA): TGTGCCAGCAAATTGGGGCAGGGGGACAATCAGCCCCAGCATTTT. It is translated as CASKLGQGDNQPQHF.

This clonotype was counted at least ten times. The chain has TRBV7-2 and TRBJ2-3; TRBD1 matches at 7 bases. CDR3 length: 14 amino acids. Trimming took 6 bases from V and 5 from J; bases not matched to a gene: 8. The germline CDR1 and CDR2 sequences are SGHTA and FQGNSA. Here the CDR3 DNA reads TGTGCCAGCAGTCACGGGACAGTGGGAGATACGCAGTATTTT. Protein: CASSHGTVGDTQYF.

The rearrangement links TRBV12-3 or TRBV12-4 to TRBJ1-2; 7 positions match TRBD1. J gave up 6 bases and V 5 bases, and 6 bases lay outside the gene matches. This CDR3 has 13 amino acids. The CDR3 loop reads CASSTDRANGYTF. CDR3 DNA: TGTGCCAGCAGTACCGACAGGGCCAATGGCTACACCTTC.

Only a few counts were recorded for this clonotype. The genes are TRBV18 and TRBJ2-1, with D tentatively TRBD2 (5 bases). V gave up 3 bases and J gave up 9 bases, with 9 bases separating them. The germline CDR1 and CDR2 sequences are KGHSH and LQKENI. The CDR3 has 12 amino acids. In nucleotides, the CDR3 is TGTGCCAGCTCACCTCCGGGATCTGAGCAGTTCTTC. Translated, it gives CASSPPGSEQFF.

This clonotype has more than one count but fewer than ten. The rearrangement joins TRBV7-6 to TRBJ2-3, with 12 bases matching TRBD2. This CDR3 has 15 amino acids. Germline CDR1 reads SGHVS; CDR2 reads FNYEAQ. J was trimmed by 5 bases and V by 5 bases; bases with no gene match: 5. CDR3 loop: CASSHGTSGRDTQYF. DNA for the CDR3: TGTGCCAGCAGCCACGGGACTAGCGGGCGAGATACGCAGTATTTT.

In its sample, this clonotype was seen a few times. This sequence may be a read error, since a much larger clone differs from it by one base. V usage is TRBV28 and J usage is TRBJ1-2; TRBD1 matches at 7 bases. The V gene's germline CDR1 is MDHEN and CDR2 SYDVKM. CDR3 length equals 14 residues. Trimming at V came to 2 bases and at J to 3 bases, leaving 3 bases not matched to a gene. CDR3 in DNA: TGTGCCAGCAGTTTAGGAGGGGGCGACTATGGCTACACCTTC. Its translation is CASSLGGGDYGYTF.

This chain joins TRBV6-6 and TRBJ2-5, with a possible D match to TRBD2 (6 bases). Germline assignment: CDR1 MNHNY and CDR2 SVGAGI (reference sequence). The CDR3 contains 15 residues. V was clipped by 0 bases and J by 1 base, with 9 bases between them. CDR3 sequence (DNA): TGTGCCAGCAGTTACTCGGAGGGCTTCCAAGAGACCCAGTACTTC. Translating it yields CASSYSEGFQETQYF.